A single sample is the source of the 14 T cell receptor beta chains below, sequenced in a study of CD8+CD57+ T cells in acquired aplastic anemia. TCR beta VDJ combinations and CDR3 sequences were profiled from genomic DNA. TCRdb re-called the reads through MiXCR, storing one row per CDR3 protein. Among under 200,000 distinct CDR3 sequences, approximately 43% were seen once, and the ten largest hold approximately 1%. Material: sorted CD4+, CD8+, or CD8+CD57+ T cells (not recorded which) from PBMCs. These receptors came from a human donor in good health.

In its sample, this clonotype was seen a few times. This chain links TRBV12-3 or TRBV12-4 with TRBJ2-3, with 12 nucleotides matching TRBD2. The CDR3 runs to 17 residues. The ends lost 6 bases at V and 0 bases at J; junction bases unmatched: 7. The CDR3, as DNA: TGTGCCAGCAGCCGCGGACTAGCGGGAACTAGCACAGATACGCAGTATTTT. As protein: CASSRGLAGTSTDTQYF.

This clonotype was observed at least ten times. The V call is TRBV6-4, the J call TRBJ1-3; D is uncertain. The CDR3 sequence is 15 residues long. Germline CDR1 MRHNA, CDR2 SNTAGT. Trimming cost V 6 bases and J 0 bases, with 12 bases left between them. CDR3 nucleotides: TGTGCCAGCAGCCGGGCGGCAGACTCTGGAAACACCATATATTTT. It specifies CASSRAADSGNTIYF.

This sequence joins TRBV19 and TRBJ1-5; TRBD1 matches 7 bases. Germline V gene sequence: CDR1 LNHDA, CDR2 SQIVND (reference sequence). V gave up 5 bases and J gave up 12 bases; unmatched junction bases: 10. The CDR3 loop spans 13 amino acids. The CDR3: CASSPRQGQHQHF. Here the CDR3 DNA reads TGTGCCAGTAGTCCAAGACAGGGTCAACACCAGCATTTT. Drawing the rest from reference TRBV19 and TRBJ1-5, the complete variable domain is DGGITQSPKYLFRKEGQNVTLSCEQNLNHDAMYWYRQDPGQGLRLIYYSQIVNDFQKGDIAEGYSVSREKKESFPLTVTSAQKNPTAFYLCASSPRQGQHQHFGDGTRLSIL.

The rearrangement joins TRBV11-2 to TRBJ2-2; 14 bases align to TRBD2. Trimming cost V 6 bases and J 5 bases; bases outside gene matches: 5. CDR1 is SGHAT and CDR2 is FQNNGV in the germline V gene. The CDR3 extends over 16 amino acids. The CDR3 spells CASRTSGGAYTGELFF. The CDR3 bases are TGTGCCAGCAGGACTAGCGGGGGGGCCTATACCGGGGAGCTGTTTTTT. The full variable domain, its missing parts supplied by reference TRBV11-2 and TRBJ2-2, is EAGVAQSPRYKIIEKRQSVAFWCNPISGHATLYWYQQILGQGPKLLIQFQNNGVVDDSQLPKDRFSAERLKGVDSTLKIQPAKLEDSAVYLCASRTSGGAYTGELFFGEGSRLTVL.

The rearrangement joins TRBV18 to TRBJ1-1; 7 bases align to TRBD1. The CDR3 length is 14 residues. Germline V gene data show CDR1 as KGHSH and CDR2 as LQKENI. After removal of 4 bases from V and 0 bases from J, the junction contained 2 bases not matched to a gene. The CDR3 bases are TGTGCCAGCTCACGGGGACAGCTGAACACTGAAGCTTTCTTT. Its protein is CASSRGQLNTEAFF.

This clonotype was observed a few times. CDR3 region: CASSLGLTFYEQYF. For the CDR3, the DNA is TGTGCCAGCAGCTTGGGACTAACGTTCTACGAGCAGTACTTC. The chain employs TRBV7-9 and TRBJ2-7, with 7 bases lining up with TRBD2. V was pared by 3 bases and J by 3 bases, with 5 bases of the junction left unmatched. The CDR3 sequence is 14 residues long. Germline V gives CDR1 SEHNR, CDR2 FQNEAQ (reference sequence).

This sequence joins TRBV7-2 and TRBJ2-6; TRBD1 matches 7 bases. J was trimmed by 1 base and V by 2 bases; bases with no gene match: 2. Germline CDR1 is SGHTA and CDR2 is FQGNSA. CDR3 length equals 16 residues. The CDR3, as DNA: TGTGCCAGCAGCTTATCGACAGGGTCTGGGGCCAACGTCCTGACTTTC. Translation gives CASSLSTGSGANVLTF.

The chain carries TRBV20-1 and TRBJ1-6; 8 bases are a match to TRBD1. The ends lost 1 base at V and 10 bases at J; junction bases unmatched: 6. The CDR3 sequence is 14 residues long. From germline, CDR1 is DFQATT and CDR2 SNEGSKA (reference sequence). Written as DNA, the CDR3 is TGCAGTGCTAGAGGACAGGGGACAAGATCACCCCTCCACTTT. This encodes CSARGQGTRSPLHF.

This sequence joins TRBV20-1 and TRBJ2-7; a weak D match, TRBD2 (5 bases). CDR3 size: 14 residues. From germline, CDR1 is DFQATT and CDR2 SNEGSKA (reference sequence). Trimming cost V 2 bases and J 2 bases, with 13 bases left between them. The chain's CDR3 is CSARPGIGAYEQYF. In DNA form, the CDR3 reads TGCAGTGCTAGACCGGGGATTGGGGCCTACGAGCAGTACTTC.

The CDR3, as DNA: TGTGCCGTTATGGACGGGAGCTCCTACAATGAGCAGTTCTTC. This codes for CAVMDGSSYNEQFF. The V gene is TRBV24-1, the J gene TRBJ2-1, with D possibly being TRBD2 (6 bases). The CDR3 totals 14 residues. The V end was cut by 12 bases, the J end by 0 bases, with 14 bases between. Germline V gene data show CDR1 as KGHDR and CDR2 as SFDVKD.

Many counts were recorded for this clonotype. The chain uses TRBV6-1 and TRBJ1-6; a weak D match, TRBD1 (6 bases). Germline lookup yields CDR1 MNHNS and CDR2 SASEGT. Trimming left V 8 bases short and J 6 bases short, with 14 bases between. The CDR3 runs to 14 residues. CDR3 coding DNA: TGTGCCAGCGTAGGGGGGACTTTTAATTCACCCCTCCACTTT. It codes for CASVGGTFNSPLHF.

This clonotype was observed at least ten times. The V gene is TRBV7-2, the J gene TRBJ2-5; 9 positions match TRBD2. The germline CDR1 and CDR2 sequences are SGHTA and FQGNSA. V lost 5 bases and J lost 2; bases outside the gene matches: 6. The CDR3 covers 15 residues. The CDR3 nucleotides are TGTGCCAGCAGCCGGAGCGGGGGGCTACAAGAGACCCAGTACTTC. Protein product: CASSRSGGLQETQYF.

This clonotype was observed at least ten times. This rearrangement joins TRBV5-1 to TRBJ2-1, with D possibly being TRBD2 (6 bases). CDR1 and CDR2 (germline): SGHRS, YFSETQ. The CDR3 consists of 15 residues. V gave up 0 bases and J gave up 5 bases, with 12 bases separating them. The DNA for the CDR3 is TGCGCCAGCAGCTTGGTCCGGGAGAACGACAATGAGCAGTTCTTC. It specifies CASSLVRENDNEQFF.

This clonotype was observed a handful of times. V gene TRBV20-1 combines with J gene TRBJ2-3, with 11 bases identical to TRBD2. Trimming removed 3 bases from V and 5 bases from J; junction bases left unmatched: 10. This CDR3 comprises 16 residues. CDR1 and CDR2 (germline): DFQATT, SNEGSKA (reference sequence). CDR3 region: CSASPIAGGQQDTQYF. The DNA for the CDR3 is TGCAGTGCTAGTCCTATAGCGGGGGGGCAACAAGATACGCAGTATTTT.